This T cell receptor (beta chain) was recorded in a study of blood T cell repertoires in COVID-19. Study-wide background: Specimens from acute and convalescent COVID-19 originated in the United States, Italy and Spain.

Regarding this clone: The junction departs from the called germline gene at one end, perhaps through a read error.

TCRdb's table, derived via immunoSEQ multiplex PCR, lists solely in-frame clones and lacks some. The table has roughly 130,000 clones, more than 65% seen once; the top ten hold 13%. Germline CDR1 is LGHDT and CDR2 is YNNKEL (reference sequence). The length of the CDR3 is 15 residues. The source of this sequence is a man older than 75 with acute or convalescent COVID-19. Sequencing used peripheral blood. V and J are TRBV3-1 (or the pseudogene TRBV3-2) and TRBJ1-1, with a possible D match to TRBD1 (5 bases). CDR3 residues: CASSLSRALKTEAFF. The DNA for the CDR3 is TGTGCCAGCAGCCTCTCCAGGGCCCTGAAAACTGAAGCTTTCTTT.